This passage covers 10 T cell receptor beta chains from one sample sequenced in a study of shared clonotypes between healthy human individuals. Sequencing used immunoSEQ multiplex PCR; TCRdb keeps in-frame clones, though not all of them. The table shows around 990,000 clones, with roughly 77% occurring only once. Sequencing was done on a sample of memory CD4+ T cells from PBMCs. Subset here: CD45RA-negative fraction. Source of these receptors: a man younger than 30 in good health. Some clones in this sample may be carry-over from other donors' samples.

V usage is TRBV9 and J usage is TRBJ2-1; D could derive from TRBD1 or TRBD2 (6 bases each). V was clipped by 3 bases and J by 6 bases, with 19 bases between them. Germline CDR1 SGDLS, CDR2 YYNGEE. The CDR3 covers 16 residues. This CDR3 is CASSAPGRTVTNEQFF. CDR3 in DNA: TGTGCCAGCAGCGCCCCTGGGAGGACAGTAACCAATGAGCAGTTCTTC.

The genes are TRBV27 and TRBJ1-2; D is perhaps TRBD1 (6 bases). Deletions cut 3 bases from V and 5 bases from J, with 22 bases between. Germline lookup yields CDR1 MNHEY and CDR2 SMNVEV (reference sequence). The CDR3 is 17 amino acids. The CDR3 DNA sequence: TGTGCCAGCAGTTTCCTACTTCCCCTAGGACAGCCGTATGGCTACACCTTC. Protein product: CASSFLLPLGQPYGYTF.

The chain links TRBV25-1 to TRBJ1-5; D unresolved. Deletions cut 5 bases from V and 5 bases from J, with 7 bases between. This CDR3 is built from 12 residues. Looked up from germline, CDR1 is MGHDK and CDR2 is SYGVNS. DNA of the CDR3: TGTGCCAGCAGTACGGGGTATCAGCCCCAGCATTTT. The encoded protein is CASSTGYQPQHF. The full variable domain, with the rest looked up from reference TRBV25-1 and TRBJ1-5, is EADIYQTPRYLVIGTGKKITLECSQTMGHDKMYWYQQDPGMELHLIHYSYGVNSTEKGDLSSESTVSRIRTEHFPLTLESARPSHTSQYLCASSTGYQPQHFGDGTRLSIL.

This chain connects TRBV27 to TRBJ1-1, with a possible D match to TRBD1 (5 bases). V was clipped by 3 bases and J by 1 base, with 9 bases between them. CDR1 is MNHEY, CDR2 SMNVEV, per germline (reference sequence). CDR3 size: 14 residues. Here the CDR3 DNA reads TGTGCCAGCAGTTTTCAGGGTCCGAACACTGAAGCTTTCTTT. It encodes CASSFQGPNTEAFF.

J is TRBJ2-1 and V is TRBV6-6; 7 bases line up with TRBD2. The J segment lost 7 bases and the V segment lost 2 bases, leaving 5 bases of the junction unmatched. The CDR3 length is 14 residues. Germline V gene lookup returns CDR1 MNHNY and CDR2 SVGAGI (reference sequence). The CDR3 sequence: CASSYEVSGNEQFF. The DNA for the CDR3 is TGTGCCAGCAGTTACGAAGTTAGCGGGAATGAGCAGTTCTTC.

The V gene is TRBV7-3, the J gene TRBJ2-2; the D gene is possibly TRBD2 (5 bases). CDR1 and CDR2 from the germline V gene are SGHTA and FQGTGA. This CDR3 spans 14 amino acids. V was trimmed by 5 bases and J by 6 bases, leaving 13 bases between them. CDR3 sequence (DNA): TGTGCCAGCAGCCCAACGACTACCCCCGGGGAGCTGTTTTTT. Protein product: CASSPTTTPGELFF.

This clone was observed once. CDR3 protein: CASSWQGAYEQYF. The CDR3 DNA reads TGCGCCAGCAGCTGGCAGGGGGCTTACGAGCAGTACTTC. V usage is TRBV5-1 and J usage is TRBJ2-7, with 8 bases fitting TRBD1. CDR1 and CDR2 (germline): SGHRS, YFSETQ. There are 13 residues in the CDR3. The trim removed 3 bases at V and 4 bases at J, leaving 3 bases unmatched.

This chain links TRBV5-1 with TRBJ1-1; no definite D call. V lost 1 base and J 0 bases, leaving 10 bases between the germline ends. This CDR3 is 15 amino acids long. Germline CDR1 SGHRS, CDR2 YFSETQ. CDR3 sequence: CASSLKQAMNTEAFF. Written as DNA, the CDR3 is TGCGCCAGCAGCTTGAAGCAGGCCATGAACACTGAAGCTTTCTTT.

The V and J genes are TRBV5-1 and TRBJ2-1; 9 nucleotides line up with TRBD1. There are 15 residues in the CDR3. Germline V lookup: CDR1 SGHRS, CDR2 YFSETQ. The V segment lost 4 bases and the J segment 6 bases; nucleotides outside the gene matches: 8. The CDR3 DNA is TGCGCCAGCAGCCGTGGACAGGGGTCGCCCAATGAGCAGTTCTTC. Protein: CASSRGQGSPNEQFF.

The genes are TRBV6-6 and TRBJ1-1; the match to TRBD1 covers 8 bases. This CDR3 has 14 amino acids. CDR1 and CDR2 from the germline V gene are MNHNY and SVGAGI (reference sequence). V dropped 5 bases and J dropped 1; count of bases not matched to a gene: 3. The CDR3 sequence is CASSDRGENTEAFF. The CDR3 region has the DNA TGTGCCAGCAGTGACAGGGGAGAGAACACTGAAGCTTTCTTT.